The T cell receptor beta chain under discussion was sequenced for a study of T cell repertoires in cytomegalovirus infection. Background on the study: HLA-B-restricted CMV epitopes that are well studied, plus recently identified HLA-C-restricted ones, were used by the study. Based on public TCR beta signatures, there were indications of CMV infection and of a matching HLA type.

This clonotype was seen more than once but under ten times. Its antigen is undetermined. One entry per CDR3 protein results from TCRdb running MiXCR on the reads. The sample lists around 540,000 distinct CDR3 sequences; more than 30% were seen once. Germline V gives CDR1 SGDLS, CDR2 YYNGEE. Trimming cost V 2 bases and J 4 bases, with 12 bases left between them. This CDR3 contains 14 residues. Broader study findings: Cumulative public TCR beta family frequency identified CMV carriers with the relevant HLA. Ex vivo, HLA-C-restricted CMV-specific TCR beta clonotypes prevailed over the rest of the response.

This chain links TRBV9 with TRBJ1-1; D may be TRBD1 (6 bases). The sequence was collected from a human donor in good health (CMV status not recorded). Some clones in this sample may be carry-over from other donors' samples. Sequenced here: cultured PBMCs, sampled from culture after CMV antigen stimulation. CDR3 sequence reads: CASSVGGGGTEAFF. In DNA, the CDR3 is TGTGCCAGCAGCGTGGGGGGCGGGGGCACTGAAGCTTTCTTT. The full variable domain, with the rest looked up from reference TRBV9 and TRBJ1-1, is DSGVTQTPKHLITATGQRVTLRCSPRSGDLSVYWYQQSLDQGLQFLIQYYNGEERAKGNILERFSAQQFPDLHSELNLSSLELGDSALYFCASSVGGGGTEAFFGQGTRLTVV.